This TCR beta chain was identified during a study of T cells after yellow fever vaccination. Comment on this clonotype: Its antigen is unknown.

Study-wide results and caveats: Post-booster reappearance was seen for most primary-vaccination clones (around 96% CD4, 75% to 90% CD8).

Via MiXCR, TCRdb re-called the 5' RACE reads, giving one row per CDR3 protein. The repertoire includes some 560,000 distinct CDR3 sequences, roughly 21% of them detected once, and approximately 14% sits in the top ten. The sample was PBMCs, taken 15 days after the yellow fever booster vaccination. The sequence was collected from a man aged 30 to 45 who received the YFV17D yellow fever vaccine.

The CDR3 nucleotides are TGCGCCAGCAGCTTACAGGGTGATACCTACGAGCAGTACTTC. Translated: CASSLQGDTYEQYF. The chain links TRBV5-1 to TRBJ2-7; D perhaps matches TRBD1 (6 bases). This CDR3 has 14 amino acids. Trimming removed 2 bases from V and 2 bases from J, with 11 bases in between. Looked up from germline, CDR1 is SGHRS and CDR2 is YFSETQ.